This T cell receptor beta chain was retrieved from a study of early stage breast cancer tumors. Blood replicates held 0.5 ug DNA, tumor or normal breast about 1.5 ug, two each. Method: immunoSEQ multiplex PCR; TCRdb's copy keeps in-frame clones and lacks some. The table has around 40,000 clones, 70% to 80% seen once. The CDR3 runs to 14 residues. Losses at the gene ends were 3 bases for V and 13 bases for J; bases not matched to a gene: 12. Per the germline V gene, CDR1 is SGDLS and CDR2 is YYNGEE. Sequencing was carried out using blood. The sequence derives from a person aged 55 to 70 with breast cancer. This rearrangement joins TRBV9 to TRBJ2-3; 9 nucleotides agree with TRBD1. CDR3 amino acids: CASSAGRGQGKEYF. The CDR3 nucleotides read TGTGCCAGCAGCGCAGGTAGGGGACAGGGAAAGGAGTATTTT. The full variable domain, its missing parts supplied by reference TRBV9 and TRBJ2-3, is DSGVTQTPKHLITATGQRVTLRCSPRSGDLSVYWYQQSLDQGLQFLIQYYNGEERAKGNILERFSAQQFPDLHSELNLSSLELGDSALYFCASSAGRGQGKEYFGPGTRLTVL.